This entry describes one T cell receptor beta chain. No antigen is known for it. No qualities accompany the bases; no much larger clone lies one base away. The data were taken from a study of blood T cell repertoires in COVID-19 (dated by TCRdb to about 2020). Context from the whole study: Collaborator samples came from the United States, Italy and Spain and covered acute and convalescent phases of COVID-19. The material from the prospective study consisted of cDNA or gDNA derived from T cells, B-cell-depleted T cells, or PBMCs. Subjects who had been exposed to COVID-19, were actively infected with it, or had recovered from it provided the deeply sampled blood TCRbeta repertoires that made up the dataset. The repertoires were released in a freely available public database meant as a resource for research on the immune response to SARS-CoV-2. Samples were obtained from the ongoing ImmuneRACE study (first 160 participants) and from about 1,300 subjects provided by 6 global collaborators. Sample metadata almost always included a de-identified subject ID, COVID-19 status, age in years and sex. Where available, HLA class I and class II types were taken from metadata supplied by the sample provider and were not determined by assay-based typing. What the study reported, not specific to this receptor: The quantity of clinical and demographic metadata differed by source and by participant and was supplied without curation.

Whole blood was collected in K2EDTA tubes by collaborating institutions according to the institutions' own protocols. Collaborator samples were shipped for TCRbeta analysis as frozen whole blood, isolated PBMCs, or DNA extracted from either sample type. The immunoSEQ Assay, a bias-controlled multiplex PCR, was used to amplify TCRbeta CDR3 regions from genomic DNA. In the paper's pipeline: The number of nucleated cells in each sample was estimated from the amplification of reference gene primers within the assay. Sequence reads were collapsed and filtered to measure the absolute abundance of every unique TCRbeta CDR3 rearrangement. For each sample, productive Simpson clonality was calculated as the square root of Simpson's diversity index over productive rearrangements. What TCRdb holds here is the immuneACCESS table cut down to in-frame rearrangements. Part of the clones is not present; checked against another copy, under half of the missing clones reflect an unresolved V gene, and the others are unexplained. The V and J calls and the clone size are those of that table, but D and trimming were determined from the DNA. The sample table shows 64,000 or so clones, and about 81% are seen once. The ten largest account for roughly 12% of the sample.

The CDR3 contains 13 residues, cysteine and phenylalanine counted. The sequence is cut down to CDR3 DNA, 39 bases in frame from base 1. Trimming costs V 6 bases and J 7 bases, and their ends lie 12 bases apart. The germline V gene (reference sequence) sets CDR1 to LNHDA and CDR2 to SQIVND. Sequences were obtained from peripheral blood. The chain is assembled from TRBV19 and TRBJ1-4; the D gene is not confidently resolved. This clonotype originated in a human donor in a cohort sampled during active COVID-19. The CDR3 amino acid sequence is: CASSFGRGEKLFF. The sequenced DNA: TGTGCCAGTAGCTTTGGACGGGGTGAAAAACTGTTTTTT.